These 25 T cell receptor beta chains came from one sample sequenced in a study of patients and donors after allogeneic stem cell transplantation. TCRdb re-derived calls from the RT-PCR reads in MiXCR, one entry per CDR3 protein. The table lists about 24,000 distinct CDR3 sequences, approximately 43% of them singletons. Material: blood, either unsorted or a sorted T cell fraction (not recorded which). These receptors came from a human donor who was either an allogeneic HSCT recipient or a stem cell or donor lymphocyte infusion donor (not recorded which). It is not recorded whose cells these are; they may come from a transplant donor.

The chain is built from TRBV7-2 and TRBJ1-5; TRBD1 matches at 7 bases. Trimming cost V 1 base and J 0 bases; bases outside gene matches: 3. Germline-derived CDR1 and CDR2 are SGHTA and FQGNSA. The CDR3 totals 16 residues. CDR3 DNA: TGTGCCAGCAGCTTAGGGGACAGACTTAGCAATCAGCCCCAGCATTTT. Its translation is CASSLGDRLSNQPQHF.

This clonotype was observed a single time. The chain uses TRBV3-1 and TRBJ2-7, with unresolved D. Per the germline V gene, CDR1 is LGHDT and CDR2 is YNNKEL (reference sequence). CDR3 length equals 13 residues. Trimming removed 2 bases at V and 2 bases at J, with 7 bases between. CDR3 loop: CASSQRRAYEQYF. Here the CDR3 DNA reads TGTGCCAGCAGCCAACGCCGTGCCTACGAGCAGTACTTC.

This clonotype was counted between two and nine times. V gene TRBV4-1 combines with J gene TRBJ2-1; TRBD1 is a possible D gene (6 bases). Trimming stripped 5 bases from V and 4 bases from J, with 12 bases between. Germline assignment: CDR1 MGHRA and CDR2 YSYEKL. The CDR3 has 14 residues. CDR3 nucleotide sequence: TGCGCCAGCAGCTGGGGGCAGGAGTACAATGAGCAGTTCTTC. As protein: CASSWGQEYNEQFF.

The sample holds a few counts of this clonotype. The chain employs TRBV12-3 or TRBV12-4 and TRBJ1-5, with D possibly being TRBD1 (5 bases). Trimming removed 5 bases from V and 3 bases from J, with 14 bases in between. This CDR3 has 15 residues. The CDR3 DNA reads TGTGCCAGCAGTGTCACGGCGACAGTCAATCAGCCCCAGCATTTT. Protein sequence: CASSVTATVNQPQHF.

In its sample, this clonotype was seen a few times. For the CDR3, the DNA is TGTGCCAGCAGCTTAGGAGGCAGGGGGCGAGGCTCTGAAGCTTTCTTT. It encodes CASSLGGRGRGSEAFF. The chain carries TRBV7-9 and TRBJ1-1, with 8 bases matching TRBD1. V gave up 1 base and J gave up 6 bases; unmatched junction bases: 10. CDR3 size: 16 residues. The germline V gene encodes CDR1 SEHNR and CDR2 FQNEAQ (reference sequence).

There are a few counts of this clonotype. The rearrangement joins TRBV5-1 to TRBJ1-2; D unresolved. Trimming removed 7 bases from V and 1 base from J, with 11 bases in between. This CDR3 is 13 amino acids long. Germline-derived CDR1 and CDR2 are SGHRS and YFSETQ. This CDR3 is CASGPTDNYGYTF. CDR3 sequence (DNA): TGCGCCAGCGGTCCTACAGATAACTATGGCTACACCTTC.

The V gene is TRBV27, the J gene TRBJ2-3, with 10 bases aligning to TRBD2. V shed 2 bases and J 4 bases; nucleotides not matched to a gene: 6. This CDR3 region has 16 residues. CDR1 and CDR2 from the germline V gene are MNHEY and SMNVEV (reference sequence). The CDR3 nucleotides are TGTGCCAGCAGTTTAGTGTTAGCGGGGGGCGCAGATACGCAGTATTTT. It translates to CASSLVLAGGADTQYF.

The genes are TRBV20-1 and TRBJ1-2; possibly TRBD1 for D (5 bases). Per germline, CDR1 DFQATT and CDR2 SNEGSKA (reference sequence). The CDR3 covers 13 residues. V gave up 5 bases and J gave up 3 bases, with 13 bases separating them. The CDR3 DNA reads TGCAGTGCTTCTGGACAAGTATACTATGGCTACACCTTC. It translates to CSASGQVYYGYTF.

The chain employs TRBV6-4 and TRBJ2-5; possibly TRBD2 for D (6 bases). V gave up 4 bases and J gave up 7 bases, with 13 bases separating them. This CDR3 spans 13 amino acids. Germline V gene sequence: CDR1 MRHNA, CDR2 SNTAGT. For the CDR3, the DNA is TGTGCCAGCAGTGGACTAGGGCCCAGGACCCAGTACTTC. Translated: CASSGLGPRTQYF.

The chain is built from TRBV5-4 and TRBJ1-2, with unresolved D. The V gene lost 9 bases and the J gene lost 2 bases, with 14 bases spanning the gap. Germline CDR1 reads SGHNT; CDR2 reads YYREEE (reference sequence). The CDR3 runs to 13 residues. The CDR3 spells CATAPTLNYGYTF. CDR3 sequence (DNA): TGTGCCACTGCGCCCACCCTCAACTATGGCTACACCTTC.

The chain has TRBV15 and TRBJ2-3; weak D call: TRBD2 (5 bases). The CDR3 length is 17 residues. Germline values: CDR1 LNHNV, CDR2 YYDKDF (reference sequence). V lost 0 bases and J lost 6, with 19 bases in between. The CDR3 DNA sequence: TGTGCCACCAGCAGAGATCTAGATTGGGGAGTAGGGGATACGCAGTATTTT. It specifies CATSRDLDWGVGDTQYF.

The CDR3 sequence: CASSFGAANEKLFF. The CDR3 DNA follows: TGTGCCAGCAGTTTCGGGGCGGCTAATGAAAAACTGTTTTTT. The gene calls are TRBV5-6 and TRBJ1-4; perhaps TRBD1 as D (5 bases). This CDR3 contains 14 residues. V shed 5 bases and J shed 3 bases, with 11 bases lying between them. CDR1 and CDR2 from the germline V gene are SGHDT and YYEEEE. Together with reference TRBV5-6 and TRBJ1-4, the CDR3 gives the full variable domain: DAGVTQSPTHLIKTRGQQVTLRCSPKSGHDTVSWYQQALGQGPQFIFQYYEEEERQRGNFPDRFSGHQFPNYSSELNVNALLLGDSALYLCASSFGAANEKLFFGSGTQLSVL.

The V gene is TRBV3-1, the J gene TRBJ2-7, with D uncertain. CDR3 length: 16 amino acids. Germline-derived CDR1 and CDR2 are LGHDT and YNNKEL (reference sequence). The V end was cut by 1 base, the J end by 2 bases, with 15 bases between. The DNA for the CDR3 is TGTGCCAGCAGCCAAGGACCGGCCCGGATCCCCTACGAGCAGTACTTC. Translating gives CASSQGPARIPYEQYF.

This clonotype turned up a few times. The V call is TRBV20-1, the J call TRBJ1-1; perhaps TRBD1 as D (5 bases). Trimming shortened V by 4 bases and J by 0 bases, and 15 bases separated the two germline ends. The CDR3 is 15 residues long. Germline lookup yields CDR1 DFQATT and CDR2 SNEGSKA (reference sequence). CDR3 residues: CSATKTAPMNTEAFF. CDR3 bases: TGCAGTGCTACTAAGACAGCACCTATGAACACTGAAGCTTTCTTT.

This clonotype was counted only a few times. This chain uses TRBV9 with TRBJ2-3, with TRBD2 identical over 12 bases. This CDR3 comprises 15 residues. Germline loops: CDR1 SGDLS, CDR2 YYNGEE. Germline trimming cut 6 bases from V and 7 bases from J; bases unmatched to any gene: 9. Here the CDR3 reads CASTGGLAGSNTQYF. The CDR3 nucleotides are TGTGCCAGCACCGGCGGACTAGCGGGATCTAATACGCAGTATTTT.

The rearrangement joins TRBV28 to TRBJ1-5; D gene unclear. CDR3 size: 14 residues. Germline V gives CDR1 MDHEN, CDR2 SYDVKM. With 2 bases removed from V and 2 bases from J, the gap between germline ends came to 7 bases. CDR3 bases: TGTGCCAGCAGTTTACCCTCAGGCAATCAGCCCCAGCATTTT. This gives the protein CASSLPSGNQPQHF. The variable domain in full, with the rest retrieved from reference TRBV28 and TRBJ1-5, is DVKVTQSSRYLVKRTGEKVFLECVQDMDHENMFWYRQDPGLGLRLIYFSYDVKMKEKGDIPEGYSVSREKKERFSLILESASTNQTSMYLCASSLPSGNQPQHFGDGTRLSIL.

V gene TRBV12-3 or TRBV12-4 combines with J gene TRBJ1-2, with 7 positions matching TRBD1. The CDR3 has 14 residues. V lost 3 bases to trimming and J lost 1 base; unmatched junction nucleotides: 2. The CDR3 is CASSFGTVNYGYTF. CDR3 coding DNA: TGTGCCAGCAGTTTTGGGACAGTTAACTATGGCTACACCTTC.

This clonotype was seen a handful of times. The rearrangement joins TRBV7-8 to TRBJ1-2; no definite D call. Germline V gives CDR1 SGHVS, CDR2 FQNEAQ. CDR3 size: 15 residues. The V gene lost 1 base and the J gene lost 2 bases, with 11 bases spanning the gap. CDR3 amino acids: CASSLVVGRNYGYTF. As DNA, the CDR3 is TGTGCCAGCAGCTTAGTGGTTGGGCGAAACTATGGCTACACCTTC.

This clonotype was found once. The V and J genes are TRBV20-1 and TRBJ2-1, with 11 bases fitting TRBD2. The CDR3 runs 15 residues. The junction had 7 bases not matched to a gene; V was cut back by 1 base and J by 8 bases. Germline V lookup: CDR1 DFQATT, CDR2 SNEGSKA (reference sequence). CDR3 sequence: CSARGASGRRYEQFF. The CDR3 DNA reads as TGCAGTGCTAGAGGGGCTAGCGGGAGGAGGTATGAGCAGTTCTTC.

The chain carries TRBV20-1 and TRBJ2-7, with 12 bases aligning to TRBD1. This CDR3 has 15 amino acids. From germline, CDR1 is DFQATT and CDR2 SNEGSKA (reference sequence). Germline trimming cut 1 base from V and 3 bases from J; bases unmatched to any gene: 4. CDR3 coding DNA: TGCAGTGCTAGAGCCGGGACAGGGGGCATCTACGAGCAGTACTTC. This codes for CSARAGTGGIYEQYF.

Only a few counts were recorded for this clonotype. This sequence joins TRBV5-8 and TRBJ1-2, with D tentatively TRBD1 (5 bases). Trimming cost V 4 bases and J 4 bases, with 17 bases left between them. Germline V gene lookup returns CDR1 SGHTS and CDR2 YDEGEE. CDR3 length: 15 amino acids. CDR3 residues: CASSPRGGSVYGYTF. The CDR3 nucleotides read TGTGCCAGCAGCCCCCGGGGGGGGAGTGTCTATGGCTACACCTTC.

The V gene is TRBV5-6, the J gene TRBJ1-3; 7 nucleotides line up with TRBD1. This CDR3 is 16 amino acids long. The junction had 8 bases not matched to a gene; V was cut back by 5 bases and J by 0 bases. Per germline, CDR1 SGHDT and CDR2 YYEEEE. The CDR3, as DNA: TGTGCCAGCAGTGGGCCGGACAGGCTCTCTGGAAACACCATATATTTT. Protein product: CASSGPDRLSGNTIYF.

The chain has TRBV12-5 and TRBJ1-5, with 7 bases that match TRBD1. V trimming: 5 bases; J trimming: 4 bases; junction bases outside the gene matches: 17. Per the germline V gene, CDR1 is LGHNT and CDR2 is FRNRAP. This CDR3 is 18 amino acids long. CDR3 in amino acids: CASGGLTGQSRGNQPQHF. In DNA form, the CDR3 reads TGTGCTAGTGGTGGCCTCACGGGACAGTCAAGGGGGAATCAGCCCCAGCATTTT.

In its sample, this clonotype was seen a few times. This sequence joins TRBV27 and TRBJ1-4, with D unclear. The length of the CDR3 is 16 residues. Deletions cut 3 bases from V and 3 bases from J, with 14 bases between. Looked up from germline, CDR1 is MNHEY and CDR2 is SMNVEV (reference sequence). The DNA for the CDR3 is TGTGCCAGCAGTTTCCGCTTTTTCGCAGCTAATGAAAAACTGTTTTTT. Translation gives CASSFRFFAANEKLFF.

The chain links TRBV27 to TRBJ1-5, with a weak D call TRBD1 (5 bases). The CDR3 covers 14 residues. V lost 5 bases to trimming and J lost 2 bases, with 10 bases between them. Germline V gene lookup returns CDR1 MNHEY and CDR2 SMNVEV (reference sequence). As DNA, the CDR3 is TGTGCCAGCAGTATCGGGGGTGGCAATCAGCCCCAGCATTTT. Translated, it gives CASSIGGGNQPQHF.